One and the same sample provided the 9 T cell receptor beta chains below, sequenced in a study of cytomegalovirus exposure and HLA in healthy donors listed by TCRdb under 2017. The library was obtained by the immunoSEQ multiplex PCR assay. A mixture of 60 forward primers for TCR Vbeta segments and 13 reverse primers for TCR Jbeta segments was used in the multiplex PCR. Sourced from immuneACCESS, this table was stored by TCRdb with only in-frame sequences that have V and J called. A share of the clones is absent; for the studies checked, an unresolved V gene accounts for under half, and the remainder has no known explanation. The sample table contains some 140,000 clones; only one count was recorded for around three quarters of them. The ten most abundant clones make up under 4.5% of the sample. The sequenced sample was PBMCs. The receptors originated from a woman in her thirties or forties in good health and CMV-seronegative.

The chain is built from TRBV11-3 and TRBJ2-1; D unresolved. V was trimmed by 1 base and J by 9 bases, leaving 10 bases between them. Germline V CDR1 and CDR2: SGHNT, YENEEA. The CDR3 spans 13 residues. In DNA form, the CDR3 reads TGTGCCAGCAGCTTAGTGGCTAGTACTGAGCAGTTCTTC. This sequence encodes CASSLVASTEQFF.

The chain combines TRBV11-3 with TRBJ2-1, with 11 bases aligning to TRBD2. V gave up 5 bases and J gave up 3 bases; unmatched junction bases: 3. Germline CDR1 is SGHNT and CDR2 is YENEEA. The CDR3 loop spans 15 amino acids. As DNA, the CDR3 is TGTGCCAGCAGCATTACTAGCGGGAGCTACAATGAGCAGTTCTTC. Protein sequence: CASSITSGSYNEQFF.

The genes are TRBV7-9 and TRBJ1-2, with D possibly matching TRBD1 (5 bases). The CDR3 runs 13 residues. V lost 5 bases, J lost 2 bases, and 9 bases lay in between. The V gene's germline CDR1 is SEHNR and CDR2 FQNEAQ (reference sequence). CDR3 amino acids: CASSAPGNYGYTF. The CDR3 nucleotides read TGTGCCAGCAGCGCCCCAGGGAACTATGGCTACACCTTC.

CDR3 sequence: CASTRKDTQYF. The CDR3 DNA reads TGTGCCAGCACTAGAAAAGATACGCAGTATTTT. The rearrangement joins TRBV6-8 to TRBJ2-3; D not certain. The CDR3 has 11 amino acids. V shed 7 bases and J shed 5 bases, with 7 bases lying between them. The germline CDR1 and CDR2 sequences are MNHGY and SAAAGT.

This rearrangement joins TRBV11-3 to TRBJ2-3; D perhaps matches TRBD1 (5 bases). Between the trimmed V and J ends, which lost 9 bases and 4 bases, there was a span of 20 bases. Germline assignment: CDR1 SGHNT and CDR2 YENEEA. The CDR3 covers 15 residues. CDR3 loop: CASKGRHWGPDTQYF. The CDR3 coding sequence is TGTGCCAGTAAGGGGCGGCACTGGGGCCCAGATACGCAGTATTTT. Based on the CDR3 plus reference TRBV11-3 and TRBJ2-3, the full variable domain is EAGVVQSPRYKIIEKKQPVAFWCNPISGHNTLYWYLQNLGQGPELLIRYENEEAVDDSQLPKDRFSAERLKGVDSTLKIQPAELGDSAVYLCASKGRHWGPDTQYFGPGTRLTVL.

This chain links TRBV9 with TRBJ2-7; D is perhaps TRBD2 (5 bases). V was shortened by 0 bases and J by 3 bases, with 10 bases between the two germline ends. The CDR3 spans 14 residues. Germline CDR1 and CDR2: SGDLS and YYNGEE. The CDR3 DNA follows: TGTGCCAGCAGCGTAGCCTCTCGGGGCTACGAGCAGTACTTC. Translating gives CASSVASRGYEQYF.

The chain is built from TRBV28 and TRBJ1-2; D uncertain. Germline V CDR1 and CDR2: MDHEN, SYDVKM. Trimming stripped 3 bases from V and 3 bases from J, with 5 bases between. CDR3 length: 12 residues. CDR3 region: CASSFRDYGYTF. CDR3 sequence (DNA): TGTGCCAGCAGTTTCCGGGACTATGGCTACACCTTC.

The chain employs TRBV9 and TRBJ1-2; 7 bases align to TRBD1. There are 15 residues in the CDR3. V lost 0 bases to trimming and J lost 1 base; unmatched junction nucleotides: 3. Germline CDR1 SGDLS, CDR2 YYNGEE. DNA of the CDR3: TGTGCCAGCAGCGTAGCTGGGACAGTTAACTATGGCTACACCTTC. It codes for CASSVAGTVNYGYTF. Drawing the rest from reference TRBV9 and TRBJ1-2, the complete variable domain is DSGVTQTPKHLITATGQRVTLRCSPRSGDLSVYWYQQSLDQGLQFLIQYYNGEERAKGNILERFSAQQFPDLHSELNLSSLELGDSALYFCASSVAGTVNYGYTFGSGTRLTVV.

This chain uses TRBV6-1 with TRBJ2-5, with 10 bases lining up with TRBD2. Germline values: CDR1 MNHNS, CDR2 SASEGT. V trimming: 1 base; J trimming: 4 bases; junction bases outside the gene matches: 9. The CDR3 has 17 amino acids. The CDR3 spells CASSEVQAGGLLETQYF. For the CDR3, the DNA is TGTGCCAGCAGTGAAGTTCAAGCGGGGGGGCTTTTAGAGACCCAGTACTTC.